This entry lists 9 T cell receptor beta chains sequenced from one sample in a study of Ad26.COV2.S vaccination and SARS-CoV-2 variants. TCRdb's copy holds only in-frame clones and misses some; the assay was immunoSEQ multiplex PCR. The profile covers 300,000 to 350,000 clones, with 85% appearing a single time and approximately 2.2% taken by the ten largest. Documented treatment: 15 to 20 received Ad26.COV2.S at low or high dose, single or two shots; several received placebo; per-sample allocation not given. Collection of the samples took place on day 63 after the first injection of vaccine or placebo. The sample consisted of peripheral blood, taken in a trial of Ad26.COV2.S vaccine versus placebo. These TCRs come from a person aged 18 to 59 who received the Ad26.COV2.S COVID-19 vaccine or a placebo.

The V gene is TRBV19, the J gene TRBJ1-5, with D possibly matching TRBD1 (5 bases). The CDR3 has 16 amino acids. Germline V CDR1 and CDR2: LNHDA, SQIVND (reference sequence). V was trimmed by 5 bases and J by 0 bases, leaving 14 bases between them. CDR3 amino acids: CASSSRAAYSNQPQHF. The CDR3 bases are TGTGCCAGTAGTTCCAGGGCGGCATATAGCAATCAGCCCCAGCATTTT.

The chain has TRBV5-1 and TRBJ1-2; D gene unclear. Germline assignment: CDR1 SGHRS and CDR2 YFSETQ. This CDR3 spans 11 amino acids. Trimming took 0 bases from V and 10 from J, leaving 7 bases between them. For the CDR3, the DNA is TGCGCCAGCAGCTTGGATACCGACTACACCTTC. It specifies CASSLDTDYTF.

This chain's CDR3 is CASSSRGAGSWGTQYF. DNA of the CDR3: TGTGCCAGCAGCTCCCGAGGAGCGGGGTCCTGGGGGACCCAGTACTTC. The J gene is TRBJ2-5, the V gene TRBV5-4, with 7 bases fitting TRBD2. The CDR3 covers 16 residues. Germline CDR1 reads SGHNT; CDR2 reads YYREEE (reference sequence). V was pared by 3 bases and J by 7 bases, with 15 bases of the junction left unmatched.

The V call is TRBV2, the J call TRBJ1-4; unclear D gene. V was shortened by 4 bases and J by 4 bases, with 7 bases between the two germline ends. Germline assignment: CDR1 SNHLY and CDR2 FYNNEI. This CDR3 has 13 amino acids. The CDR3 reads CASSGLFNEKLFF. The CDR3 DNA sequence: TGTGCCAGCAGTGGCCTCTTTAATGAAAAACTGTTTTTT.

The V call is TRBV2, the J call TRBJ2-2, with D unresolved. Trimming removed 5 bases from V and 1 base from J, with 11 bases in between. The CDR3 spans 15 residues. The germline V gene encodes CDR1 SNHLY and CDR2 FYNNEI. The CDR3 here is CASSTGRQNTGELFF. Here the CDR3 DNA reads TGTGCCAGCAGTACGGGCCGGCAGAACACCGGGGAGCTGTTTTTT.

This chain connects TRBV10-3 to TRBJ2-7; the D gene is possibly TRBD2 (6 bases). Per germline, CDR1 ENHRY and CDR2 SYGVKD. Trimming removed 4 bases from V and 0 bases from J, with 10 bases in between. The CDR3 spans 14 residues. The CDR3 sequence is CAISGGVTSYEQYF. In DNA form, the CDR3 reads TGTGCCATCAGTGGCGGGGTTACCTCCTACGAGCAGTACTTC.

The chain employs TRBV18 and TRBJ2-7; D unresolved. The V gene's germline CDR1 is KGHSH and CDR2 LQKENI. This CDR3 has 11 residues. Trimming took 6 bases from V and 7 from J, leaving 10 bases between them. CDR3 residues: CASSPAREQYF. The CDR3 DNA follows: TGTGCCAGCTCCCCTGCCAGGGAGCAGTACTTC.

The rearrangement links TRBV2 to TRBJ1-2; tentatively, D is TRBD1 (5 bases). The CDR3 has 12 amino acids. V lost 3 bases and J 6 bases, leaving 8 bases between the germline ends. Germline V gene sequence: CDR1 SNHLY, CDR2 FYNNEI. CDR3 sequence: CASSEGHNGYTF. The CDR3 DNA reads as TGTGCCAGCAGTGAGGGGCACAATGGCTACACCTTC. Based on the CDR3 plus reference TRBV2 and TRBJ1-2, the full variable domain is EPEVTQTPSHQVTQMGQEVILRCVPISNHLYFYWYRQILGQKVEFLVSFYNNEISEKSEIFDDQFSVERPDGSNFTLKIRSTKLEDSAMYFCASSEGHNGYTFGSGTRLTVV.

This clone was found many times. The chain joins TRBV29-1 to TRBJ2-1, with a possible D match to TRBD1 (6 bases). V lost 7 bases, J lost 1 base, and 17 bases lay in between. This CDR3 spans 15 amino acids. Germline values: CDR1 SQVTM, CDR2 ANQGSEA. The CDR3 region has the DNA TGCAGCGCTTCCTCCGGGACACCTTCCTACAATGAGCAGTTCTTC. Translated, it gives CSASSGTPSYNEQFF.